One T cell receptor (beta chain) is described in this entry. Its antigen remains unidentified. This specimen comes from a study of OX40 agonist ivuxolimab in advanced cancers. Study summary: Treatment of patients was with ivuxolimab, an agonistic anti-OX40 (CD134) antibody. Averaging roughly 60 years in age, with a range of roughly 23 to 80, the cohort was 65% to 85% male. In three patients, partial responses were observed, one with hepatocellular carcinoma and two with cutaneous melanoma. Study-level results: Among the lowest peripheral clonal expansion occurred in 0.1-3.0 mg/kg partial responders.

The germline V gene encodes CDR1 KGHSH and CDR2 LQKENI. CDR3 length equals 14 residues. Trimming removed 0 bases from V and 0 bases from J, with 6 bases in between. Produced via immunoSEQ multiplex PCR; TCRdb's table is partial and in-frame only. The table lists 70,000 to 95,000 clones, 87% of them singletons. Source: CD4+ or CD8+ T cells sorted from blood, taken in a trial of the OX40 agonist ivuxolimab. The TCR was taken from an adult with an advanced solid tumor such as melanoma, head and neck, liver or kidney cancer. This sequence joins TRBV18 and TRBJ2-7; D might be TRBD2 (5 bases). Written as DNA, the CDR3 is TGTGCCAGCTCACCACCGGACTCCTCCTACGAGCAGTACTTC. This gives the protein CASSPPDSSYEQYF.